This record looks at one T cell receptor (beta chain) sequence and its context. This clone turned up a few times. The antigen it binds to is not known. Base quality data are lacking; no much larger clone is found one base away. CDR1 and CDR2, per the germline V gene, are MNHEY and SVGEGT. Trimming takes 0 bases from V and 1 base from J, and the germline ends sit 6 bases apart. There are 14 amino acids in the CDR3, from cysteine to phenylalanine inclusive. Solely the CDR3 DNA is kept, with 42 bases framed from the first base. One collaborating source in Seattle enrolled patients while the patients were actively infected and followed the patients over time throughout the course of disease. The collaborating institutions used their own protocols to collect whole blood in K2EDTA tubes. For TCRbeta analysis, collaborators shipped samples as frozen whole blood, isolated PBMCs, or DNA extracted from either of those sample types.

This record comes from a study of blood T cell repertoires in COVID-19 (dated by TCRdb to the early 2020s). The study in broad terms: The collaborator samples originated in the United States, Italy and Spain and spanned the acute and convalescent phases of COVID-19. Where available, HLA class I and class II types were taken from metadata supplied by the sample provider and were not determined by assay-based typing. Subjects who had been exposed to COVID-19, were actively infected with it, or had recovered from it provided the deeply sampled blood TCRbeta repertoires that made up the dataset. The material from the prospective study consisted of cDNA or gDNA derived from T cells, B-cell-depleted T cells, or PBMCs. The repertoires were released in a freely available public database meant as a resource for research on the immune response to SARS-CoV-2. Nearly every sample came with metadata listing a de-identified subject ID, COVID-19 status, age in years and sex. The samples were drawn from two sources: the first 160 participants of the ongoing ImmuneRACE study, and over 1,000 subjects contributed by 6 global collaborators.

TCRbeta CDR3 regions were amplified from genomic DNA by means of the immunoSEQ Assay, a bias-controlled multiplex PCR. In the paper's pipeline: The number of nucleated cells in each sample was estimated by amplification of reference gene primers within the assay. To quantify the absolute abundance of each unique TCRbeta CDR3 rearrangement, sequence reads were collapsed and filtered. Productive Simpson clonality was computed per sample as the square root of Simpson's diversity index over productive rearrangements. TCRdb re-hosts the immuneACCESS table, in-frame sequences only. Its copies lack some clones; in the studies checked, an unresolved V gene accounts for under half of them, and the cause for the rest is not known. That table gives V, J and clone size, and the DNA gave D and trimming. In all, the sample holds some 300,000 clones, and almost 90% of those were seen once. Under 1.1% of the sample goes to the ten largest clones.

The full study reports these points: The quantity of clinical and demographic metadata differed by source and by participant and was supplied without curation.

The chain is encoded by TRBV6-2 or TRBV6-3 joined to TRBJ1-1; the D gene lacks a confident call. Sequencing used peripheral blood. The TCR was taken from a middle-aged woman with COVID-19, enrolled during active disease. The CDR3: CASSYSAENTEAFF. The nucleotide sequence reads as follows: TGTGCCAGCAGTTACTCGGCGGAGAACACTGAAGCTTTCTTT.